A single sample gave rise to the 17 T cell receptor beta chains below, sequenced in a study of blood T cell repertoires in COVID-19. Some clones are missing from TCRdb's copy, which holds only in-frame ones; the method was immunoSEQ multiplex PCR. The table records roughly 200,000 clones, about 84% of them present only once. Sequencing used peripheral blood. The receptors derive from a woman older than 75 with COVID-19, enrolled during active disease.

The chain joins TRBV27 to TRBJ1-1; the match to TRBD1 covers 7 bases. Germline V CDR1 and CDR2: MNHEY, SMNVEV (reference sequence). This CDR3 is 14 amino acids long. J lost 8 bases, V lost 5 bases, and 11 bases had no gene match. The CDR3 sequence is CASSAFDREEEAFF. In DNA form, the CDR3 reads TGTGCCAGCAGTGCCTTCGACAGGGAAGAGGAAGCTTTCTTT.

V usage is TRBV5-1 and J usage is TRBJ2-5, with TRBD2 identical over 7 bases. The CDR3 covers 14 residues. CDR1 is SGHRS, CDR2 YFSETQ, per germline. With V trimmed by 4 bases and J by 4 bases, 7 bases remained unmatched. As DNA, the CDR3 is TGCGCCAGCAGCCGAAACGGGGGGAGAGAGACCCAGTACTTC. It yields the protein CASSRNGGRETQYF.

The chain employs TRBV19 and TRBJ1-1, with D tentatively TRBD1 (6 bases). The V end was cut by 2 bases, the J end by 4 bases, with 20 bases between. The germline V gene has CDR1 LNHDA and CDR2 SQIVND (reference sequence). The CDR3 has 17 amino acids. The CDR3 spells CASSINGGRPPFTEAFF. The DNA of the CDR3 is TGTGCCAGTAGTATAAACGGGGGGCGGCCTCCGTTCACTGAAGCTTTCTTT. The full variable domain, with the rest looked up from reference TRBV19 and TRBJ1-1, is DGGITQSPKYLFRKEGQNVTLSCEQNLNHDAMYWYRQDPGQGLRLIYYSQIVNDFQKGDIAEGYSVSREKKESFPLTVTSAQKNPTAFYLCASSINGGRPPFTEAFFGQGTRLTVV.

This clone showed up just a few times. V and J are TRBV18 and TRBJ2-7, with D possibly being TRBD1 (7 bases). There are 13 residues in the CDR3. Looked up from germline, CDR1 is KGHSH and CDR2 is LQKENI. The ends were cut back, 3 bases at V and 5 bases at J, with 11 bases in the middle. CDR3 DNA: TGTGCCAGCTCACCCCTCAGGGGGGACGAGCAGTACTTC. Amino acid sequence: CASSPLRGDEQYF.

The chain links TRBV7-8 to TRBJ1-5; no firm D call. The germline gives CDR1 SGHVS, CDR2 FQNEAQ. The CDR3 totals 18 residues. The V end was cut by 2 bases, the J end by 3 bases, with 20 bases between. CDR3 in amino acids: CASSLTPQFTQNNQPQHF. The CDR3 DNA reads TGTGCCAGCAGCTTAACACCGCAATTCACCCAGAACAATCAGCCCCAGCATTTT.

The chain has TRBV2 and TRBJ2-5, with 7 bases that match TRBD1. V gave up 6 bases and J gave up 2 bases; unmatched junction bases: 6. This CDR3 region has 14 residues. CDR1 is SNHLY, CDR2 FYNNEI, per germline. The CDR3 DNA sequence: TGTGCCAGCAGCCATGGGACAGTACAAGAGACCCAGTACTTC. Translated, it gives CASSHGTVQETQYF.

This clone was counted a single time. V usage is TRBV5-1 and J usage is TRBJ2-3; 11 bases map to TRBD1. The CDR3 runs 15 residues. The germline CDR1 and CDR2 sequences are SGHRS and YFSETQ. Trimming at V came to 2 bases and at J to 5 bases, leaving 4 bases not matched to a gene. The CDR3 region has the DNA TGCGCCAGCAGCTTCCGGGACAGGGGGGAAGATACGCAGTATTTT. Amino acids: CASSFRDRGEDTQYF.

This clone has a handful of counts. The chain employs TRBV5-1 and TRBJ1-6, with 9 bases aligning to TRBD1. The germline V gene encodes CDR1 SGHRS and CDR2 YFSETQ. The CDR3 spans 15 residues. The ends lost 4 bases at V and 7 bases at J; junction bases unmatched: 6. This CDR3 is CASSPTGQGNSPLHF. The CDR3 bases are TGCGCCAGCAGCCCGACGGGACAGGGAAATTCACCCCTCCACTTT.

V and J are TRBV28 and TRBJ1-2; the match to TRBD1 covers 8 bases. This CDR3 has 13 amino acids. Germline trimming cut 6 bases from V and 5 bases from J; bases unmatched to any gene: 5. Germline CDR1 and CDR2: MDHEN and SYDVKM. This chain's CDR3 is CASRAQGAYGYTF. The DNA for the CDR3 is TGTGCCAGCAGGGCGCAGGGGGCTTATGGCTACACCTTC.

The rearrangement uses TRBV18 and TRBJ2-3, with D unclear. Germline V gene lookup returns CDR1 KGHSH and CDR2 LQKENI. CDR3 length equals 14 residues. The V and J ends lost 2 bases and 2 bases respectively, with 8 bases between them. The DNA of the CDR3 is TGTGCCAGCTCACCAACCGGAGACACAGATACGCAGTATTTT. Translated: CASSPTGDTDTQYF.

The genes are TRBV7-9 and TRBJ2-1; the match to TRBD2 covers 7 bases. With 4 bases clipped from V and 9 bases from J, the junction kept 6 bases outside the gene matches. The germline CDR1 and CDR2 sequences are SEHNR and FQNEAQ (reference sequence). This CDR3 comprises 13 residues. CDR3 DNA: TGTGCCAGCAGCTCGGTAGGACTAGGTGAGCAGTTCTTC. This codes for CASSSVGLGEQFF.

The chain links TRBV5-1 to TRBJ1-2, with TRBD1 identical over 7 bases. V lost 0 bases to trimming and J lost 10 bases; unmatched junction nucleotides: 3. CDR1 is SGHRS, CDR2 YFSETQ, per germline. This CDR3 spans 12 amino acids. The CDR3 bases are TGCGCCAGCAGCTTGGGGGACAGTCCCTACACCTTC. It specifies CASSLGDSPYTF.

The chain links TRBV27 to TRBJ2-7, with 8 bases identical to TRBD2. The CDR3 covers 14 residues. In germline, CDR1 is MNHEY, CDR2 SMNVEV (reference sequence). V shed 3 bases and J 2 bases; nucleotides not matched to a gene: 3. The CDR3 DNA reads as TGTGCCAGCAGTTTGTTTAGCGGGGCCTACGAGCAGTACTTC. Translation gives CASSLFSGAYEQYF.

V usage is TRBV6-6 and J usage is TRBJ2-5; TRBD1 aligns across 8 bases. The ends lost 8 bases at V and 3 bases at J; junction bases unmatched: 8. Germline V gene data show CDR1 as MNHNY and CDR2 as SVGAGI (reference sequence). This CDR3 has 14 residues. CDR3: CASGTDRVKETQYF. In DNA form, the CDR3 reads TGTGCCAGCGGGACGGACAGGGTGAAAGAGACCCAGTACTTC.

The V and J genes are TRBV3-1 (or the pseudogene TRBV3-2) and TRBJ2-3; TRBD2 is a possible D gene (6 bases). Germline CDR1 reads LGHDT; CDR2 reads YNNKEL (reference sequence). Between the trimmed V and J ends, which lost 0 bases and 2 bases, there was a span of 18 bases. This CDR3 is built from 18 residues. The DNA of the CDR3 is TGTGCCAGCAGCCAAGATCGCGGGACGGGAATACCCACAGATACGCAGTATTTT. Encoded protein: CASSQDRGTGIPTDTQYF.

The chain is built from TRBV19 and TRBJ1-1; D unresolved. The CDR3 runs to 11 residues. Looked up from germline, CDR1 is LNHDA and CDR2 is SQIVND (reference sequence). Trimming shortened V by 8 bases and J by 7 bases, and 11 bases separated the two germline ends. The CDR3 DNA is TGTGCCAGTGTCCGGTTAGATGAAGCTTTCTTT. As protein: CASVRLDEAFF.

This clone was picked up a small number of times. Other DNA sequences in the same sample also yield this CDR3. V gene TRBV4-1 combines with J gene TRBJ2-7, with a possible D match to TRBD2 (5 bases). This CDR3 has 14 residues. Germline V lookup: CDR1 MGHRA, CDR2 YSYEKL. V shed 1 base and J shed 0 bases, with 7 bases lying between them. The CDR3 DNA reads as TGCGCCAGCAGCCAAGGGAGCGGCTCCTACGAGCAGTACTTC. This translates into CASSQGSGSYEQYF.